Sequencing of this TCR beta chain was carried out in a study of blood T cell repertoires in COVID-19. Germline assignment: CDR1 LNHDA and CDR2 SQIVND (reference sequence). Trimming at V came to 10 bases and at J to 4 bases, leaving 5 bases not matched to a gene. The length of the CDR3 is 13 residues. Measured with immunoSEQ multiplex PCR; TCRdb has only the in-frame clones, and not every one. The sample includes approximately 70,000 clones, roughly 90% of them seen just once. The sample taken for sequencing was peripheral blood. The source is a woman aged 55-69 years with active COVID-19. The chain is built from TRBV19 and TRBJ2-1, with TRBD2 matching over 9 bases. CDR3 sequence reads: CAIASGTYNEQFF. The CDR3 nucleotides are TGTGCCATTGCTAGCGGGACTTACAATGAGCAGTTCTTC.